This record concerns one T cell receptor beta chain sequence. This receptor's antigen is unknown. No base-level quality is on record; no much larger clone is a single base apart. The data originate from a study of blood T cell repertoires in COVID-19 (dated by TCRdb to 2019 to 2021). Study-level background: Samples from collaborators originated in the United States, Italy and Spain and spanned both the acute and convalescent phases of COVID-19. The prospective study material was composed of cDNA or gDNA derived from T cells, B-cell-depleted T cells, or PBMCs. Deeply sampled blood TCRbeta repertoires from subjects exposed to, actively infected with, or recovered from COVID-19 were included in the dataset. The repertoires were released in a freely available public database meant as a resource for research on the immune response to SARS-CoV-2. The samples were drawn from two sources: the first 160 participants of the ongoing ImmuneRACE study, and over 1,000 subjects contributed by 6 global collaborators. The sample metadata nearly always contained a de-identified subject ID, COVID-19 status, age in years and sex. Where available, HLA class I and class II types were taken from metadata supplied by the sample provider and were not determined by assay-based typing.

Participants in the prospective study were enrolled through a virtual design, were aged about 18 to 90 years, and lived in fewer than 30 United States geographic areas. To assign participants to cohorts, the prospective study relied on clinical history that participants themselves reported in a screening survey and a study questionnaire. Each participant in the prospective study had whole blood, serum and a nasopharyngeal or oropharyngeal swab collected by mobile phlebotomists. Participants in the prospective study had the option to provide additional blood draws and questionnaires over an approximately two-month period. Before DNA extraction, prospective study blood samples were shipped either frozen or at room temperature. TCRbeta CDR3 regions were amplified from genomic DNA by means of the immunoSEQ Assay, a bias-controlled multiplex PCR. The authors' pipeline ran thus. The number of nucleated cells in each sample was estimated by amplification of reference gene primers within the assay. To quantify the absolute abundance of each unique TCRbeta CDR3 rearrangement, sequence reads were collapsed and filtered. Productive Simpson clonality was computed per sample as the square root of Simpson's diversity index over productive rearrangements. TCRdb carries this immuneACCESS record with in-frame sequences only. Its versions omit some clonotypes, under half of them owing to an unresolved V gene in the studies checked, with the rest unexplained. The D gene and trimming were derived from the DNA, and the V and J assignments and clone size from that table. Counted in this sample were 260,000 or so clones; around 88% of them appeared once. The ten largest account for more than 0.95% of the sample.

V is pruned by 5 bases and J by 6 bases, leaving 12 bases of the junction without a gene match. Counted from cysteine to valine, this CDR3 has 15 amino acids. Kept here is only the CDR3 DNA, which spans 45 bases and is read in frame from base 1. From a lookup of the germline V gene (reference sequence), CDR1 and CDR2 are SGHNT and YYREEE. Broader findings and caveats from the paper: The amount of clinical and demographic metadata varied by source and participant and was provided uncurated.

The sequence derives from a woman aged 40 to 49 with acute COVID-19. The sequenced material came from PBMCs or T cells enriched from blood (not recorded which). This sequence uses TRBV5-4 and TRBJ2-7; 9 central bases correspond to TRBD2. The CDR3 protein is CASSERGASLGEQYV. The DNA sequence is TGTGCCAGCAGTGAGCGGGGGGCGTCTTTGGGCGAGCAGTACGTC.